A selection of T cell receptor beta chains follows, all from one sample in a study of shared clonotypes between healthy human individuals. Generated by immunoSEQ multiplex PCR, the TCRdb table keeps only in-frame clones and is missing some. The data contain about 1.5 million clones, roughly 95% of them singletons. The material sequenced was naive CD4+ T cells sorted from blood. The receptors stem from a man aged 25-40 years in good health. CDR3s include the opening cysteine and the closing phenylalanine or tryptophan. Fields, in order: J gene, V gene, clone size, D gene, CDR3 DNA, CDR3 protein. D genes are given only for firm matches. The size of a clone is reported for some rows only, either as once, few or many, or as a class for expanded clones.

j_call: TRBJ2-1; v_call: TRBV7-2; clone_size: NA; d_call: NA; cdr3_nt: TGTGCCAGCAGCTCACGGGCTGCAGGGTACTACAATGAGCAGTTCTTC; cdr3_aa: CASSSRAAGYYNEQFF
j_call: TRBJ2-7; v_call: TRBV30; clone_size: NA; d_call: NA; cdr3_nt: TGTGCCTGGGGGCCCGGGACCAACCTATATTCCTACGAGCAGTACTTC; cdr3_aa: CAWGPGTNLYSYEQYF
j_call: TRBJ2-7; v_call: TRBV29-1; clone_size: NA; d_call: NA; cdr3_nt: TGCAGCGTTGCAAAGGGAAGCTCCGAGCAGTACTTC; cdr3_aa: CSVAKGSSEQYF
j_call: TRBJ1-1; v_call: TRBV14; clone_size: NA; d_call: NA; cdr3_nt: TGTGCCAGCAGCCAAGGGCAAGTTACCAAAGCTTTCTTT; cdr3_aa: CASSQGQVTKAFF
j_call: TRBJ2-3; v_call: TRBV11-2; clone_size: NA; d_call: NA; cdr3_nt: TGTGCCAGCAGCTCATCCGGGGATACGCAGTATTTT; cdr3_aa: CASSSSGDTQYF
j_call: TRBJ2-2; v_call: TRBV10-1; clone_size: few; d_call: NA; cdr3_nt: TGCGCCAGCAGTGATCCCCCCGGGGAGCTGTTTTTT; cdr3_aa: CASSDPPGELFF
j_call: TRBJ2-1; v_call: TRBV5-5; clone_size: NA; d_call: NA; cdr3_nt: TGTGCCAGCAGACCCGGACTCGCGGGCAATGAGCAGTTCTTC; cdr3_aa: CASRPGLAGNEQFF
j_call: TRBJ2-1; v_call: TRBV30; clone_size: NA; d_call: NA; cdr3_nt: TGTGCCTGGACCGTTAGGGGGAGAGTCTACAATGAGCAGTTCTTC; cdr3_aa: CAWTVRGRVYNEQFF
j_call: TRBJ2-5; v_call: TRBV18; clone_size: NA; d_call: NA; cdr3_nt: TGTGCCAGCTCACCACTCCCCAAACCCCTGAAAGAGACCCAGTACTTC; cdr3_aa: CASSPLPKPLKETQYF
j_call: TRBJ2-3; v_call: TRBV19; clone_size: NA; d_call: NA; cdr3_nt: TGTGCCAGTAGTACCCAGACAGGCACAGATACGCAGTATTTT; cdr3_aa: CASSTQTGTDTQYF
j_call: TRBJ2-1; v_call: TRBV6-4; clone_size: NA; d_call: TRBD1; cdr3_nt: TGTGCCAGCAGAAAACAGGGGAGCTCCTACAATGAGCAGTTCTTC; cdr3_aa: CASRKQGSSYNEQFF
j_call: TRBJ1-1; v_call: TRBV18; clone_size: once; d_call: NA; cdr3_nt: TGTGCCAGCTCACCTCAGGGGAACACTGAAGCTTTCTTT; cdr3_aa: CASSPQGNTEAFF
j_call: TRBJ1-1; v_call: TRBV9; clone_size: NA; d_call: NA; cdr3_nt: TGTGCCAGCAGCGTAGCAGGGACTGAAGCTTTCTTT; cdr3_aa: CASSVAGTEAFF
j_call: TRBJ2-3; v_call: TRBV5-1; clone_size: NA; d_call: TRBD2; cdr3_nt: TGCGCCAGCAGCCGTGGTTCGGCGGGAGGTACAGATACGCAGTATTTT; cdr3_aa: CASSRGSAGGTDTQYF
j_call: TRBJ1-1; v_call: TRBV18; clone_size: NA; d_call: TRBD1; cdr3_nt: TGTGCCAGCTCACCAGGGACAGGCGGCACTGAAGCTTTCTTT; cdr3_aa: CASSPGTGGTEAFF
j_call: TRBJ2-2; v_call: TRBV29-1; clone_size: once; d_call: NA; cdr3_nt: TGCAGCGTTGTATCCGGCACCGGGGAGCTGTTTTTT; cdr3_aa: CSVVSGTGELFF
j_call: TRBJ2-1; v_call: TRBV7-7; clone_size: NA; d_call: NA; cdr3_nt: TGTGCTAGCAGCTTAGTTGAGGGTAATAATGAGCAGTTCTTC; cdr3_aa: CASSLVEGNNEQFF
j_call: TRBJ1-2; v_call: TRBV6-1; clone_size: NA; d_call: NA; cdr3_nt: TGTGCCAGCAGTTCATCGACAGGCCTTAGCTATGGCTACACCTTC; cdr3_aa: CASSSSTGLSYGYTF
j_call: TRBJ2-7; v_call: TRBV7-6; clone_size: NA; d_call: NA; cdr3_nt: TGTGCCAGCAGCGCGGAGGGGGTTCCCTCGGAGCAGTACTTC; cdr3_aa: CASSAEGVPSEQYF
j_call: TRBJ1-2; v_call: TRBV7-2; clone_size: NA; d_call: NA; cdr3_nt: TGTGCCAGCAGCTTAGACCGGACAGAACCCTATGGCTACACCTTC; cdr3_aa: CASSLDRTEPYGYTF
j_call: TRBJ2-3; v_call: TRBV6-1; clone_size: NA; d_call: NA; cdr3_nt: TGTGCCAGCAGTGAAGAAAACAGGCGGGATACGCAGTATTTT; cdr3_aa: CASSEENRRDTQYF
j_call: TRBJ2-7; v_call: TRBV9; clone_size: once; d_call: TRBD1; cdr3_nt: TGTGCCAGCAGCCCCCGACAGGGCTCCTACGAGCAGTACTTC; cdr3_aa: CASSPRQGSYEQYF
j_call: TRBJ2-1; v_call: TRBV19; clone_size: NA; d_call: NA; cdr3_nt: TGTGCCAGTAGTATCTTATCGGGACGACCTGGGAATGAGCAGTTCTTC; cdr3_aa: CASSILSGRPGNEQFF
j_call: TRBJ2-5; v_call: TRBV6-5; clone_size: NA; d_call: NA; cdr3_nt: TGTGCCAGCAGTTACTCTGGGGGCCGTGAGACCCAGTACTTC; cdr3_aa: CASSYSGGRETQYF
j_call: TRBJ2-3; v_call: TRBV11-2; clone_size: NA; d_call: NA; cdr3_nt: TGTGCCAGCAGTAAGGTAGAAGACAGCACAGATACGCAGTATTTT; cdr3_aa: CASSKVEDSTDTQYF
j_call: TRBJ1-4; v_call: TRBV7-9; clone_size: NA; d_call: NA; cdr3_nt: TGTGCCAGCAGCTTAGGGGACACTAAAAATGAAAAACTGTTTTTT; cdr3_aa: CASSLGDTKNEKLFF
j_call: TRBJ2-1; v_call: TRBV5-8; clone_size: NA; d_call: TRBD1; cdr3_nt: TGTGCCAAAGCCTTAAAGGTGGGACAGGGTGAGCAGTTCTTC; cdr3_aa: CAKALKVGQGEQFF
j_call: TRBJ2-2; v_call: TRBV19; clone_size: NA; d_call: NA; cdr3_nt: TGTGCCAGTAGTACGCCGTCTACCGGGGAGCTGTTTTTT; cdr3_aa: CASSTPSTGELFF
j_call: TRBJ1-1; v_call: TRBV9; clone_size: NA; d_call: NA; cdr3_nt: TGTGCCAGCAGCGTACAGGATGGGGAGACTGAAGCTTTCTTT; cdr3_aa: CASSVQDGETEAFF
j_call: TRBJ2-4; v_call: TRBV4-1; clone_size: NA; d_call: NA; cdr3_nt: TGCGCCAGCAGCCATTCAGGGGCCAGCGGGCCCAAAAACATTCAGTACTTC; cdr3_aa: CASSHSGASGPKNIQYF
j_call: TRBJ2-7; v_call: TRBV27; clone_size: NA; d_call: NA; cdr3_nt: TGTGCCAGCATCGAAATCGACATTAACGAGGACGAGCAGTACTTC; cdr3_aa: CASIEIDINEDEQYF
j_call: TRBJ1-2; v_call: TRBV28; clone_size: once; d_call: NA; cdr3_nt: TGTGCCAGCAGTTTTAGGGGGTTGGACTATGGCTACACCTTC; cdr3_aa: CASSFRGLDYGYTF
j_call: TRBJ2-5; v_call: TRBV9; clone_size: NA; d_call: TRBD2; cdr3_nt: TGTGCCAGCAGCGTAGTTCCTAGCGGGCCGCAAGAGACCCAGTACTTC; cdr3_aa: CASSVVPSGPQETQYF
j_call: TRBJ2-7; v_call: TRBV6-6; clone_size: NA; d_call: NA; cdr3_nt: TGTGCCAGCAGTTACGACGCCTCCTACGAGCAGTACTTC; cdr3_aa: CASSYDASYEQYF
j_call: TRBJ2-1; v_call: TRBV7-6; clone_size: NA; d_call: TRBD1; cdr3_nt: TGTGCCAGCAGCTTAGTAGGGGGCGAGCAGGGTGAGCAGTTCTTC; cdr3_aa: CASSLVGGEQGEQFF
j_call: TRBJ2-2; v_call: TRBV27; clone_size: NA; d_call: TRBD2; cdr3_nt: TGTGCCAGCAGTTTCCGGGGGGGCAGGCTGAACACCGGGGAGCTGTTTTTT; cdr3_aa: CASSFRGGRLNTGELFF
j_call: TRBJ2-2; v_call: TRBV28; clone_size: NA; d_call: TRBD2; cdr3_nt: TGTGCCAGCAGAGGGGTAGCGGGAGTCTCCGGGGAGCTGTTTTTT; cdr3_aa: CASRGVAGVSGELFF
j_call: TRBJ2-7; v_call: TRBV20-1; clone_size: NA; d_call: NA; cdr3_nt: TGCAGTGGATCGGTGGGCGAGCAGTACTTC; cdr3_aa: CSGSVGEQYF
j_call: TRBJ2-3; v_call: TRBV12-5; clone_size: once; d_call: NA; cdr3_nt: TGTGCTAGTGGGCCGGGACACTCCACAGATACGCAGTATTTT; cdr3_aa: CASGPGHSTDTQYF
j_call: TRBJ2-3; v_call: TRBV11-2; clone_size: NA; d_call: NA; cdr3_nt: TGTGCCAGCAGCTTGGGTACAGATACGCAGTATTTT; cdr3_aa: CASSLGTDTQYF
j_call: TRBJ2-1; v_call: TRBV5-1; clone_size: NA; d_call: NA; cdr3_nt: TGCGCCAGCAGCTTGGCTCTAGCGACAGGGAACAATGAGCAGTTCTTC; cdr3_aa: CASSLALATGNNEQFF
j_call: TRBJ2-7; v_call: TRBV28; clone_size: NA; d_call: NA; cdr3_nt: TGTGCCAGCAGACCACCTCTCGCCGAGCAGTACTTC; cdr3_aa: CASRPPLAEQYF
j_call: TRBJ2-6; v_call: TRBV4-3; clone_size: NA; d_call: NA; cdr3_nt: TGCGCCAGCAGCCATGACAAAAAAAGCCCTGGGGCCAACGTCCTGACTTTC; cdr3_aa: CASSHDKKSPGANVLTF
j_call: TRBJ2-3; v_call: TRBV7-9; clone_size: NA; d_call: NA; cdr3_nt: TGTGCCAGCAGCTATCCGGCGGGGGATACGCAGTATTTT; cdr3_aa: CASSYPAGDTQYF
j_call: TRBJ1-4; v_call: TRBV5-4; clone_size: NA; d_call: TRBD1; cdr3_nt: TGTGCCAGCAGCCGAGGACAGGGGCTAGATCGGCTACTGTTTTTT; cdr3_aa: CASSRGQGLDRLLFF
j_call: TRBJ1-4; v_call: TRBV14; clone_size: NA; d_call: NA; cdr3_nt: TGTGCCAGCAGAAACTCGGGATCGGTGAATGAAAAACTGTTTTTT; cdr3_aa: CASRNSGSVNEKLFF
j_call: TRBJ2-7; v_call: TRBV30; clone_size: few; d_call: NA; cdr3_nt: TGTGCCTGGAGTGTACCGGCAGGGTTGACGAAGCAGTACTTC; cdr3_aa: CAWSVPAGLTKQYF
j_call: TRBJ2-7; v_call: TRBV6-6; clone_size: NA; d_call: NA; cdr3_nt: TGTGCCAGCGGGATCTACGAGCAGTACTTC; cdr3_aa: CASGIYEQYF
j_call: TRBJ2-7; v_call: TRBV27; clone_size: NA; d_call: NA; cdr3_nt: TGTGCCAGCAGTTGGACTACTGACGACGAGCAGTACTTC; cdr3_aa: CASSWTTDDEQYF
j_call: TRBJ2-1; v_call: TRBV9; clone_size: NA; d_call: NA; cdr3_nt: TGTGCCAGCAGCGTAGAAGGGGATGCGTACAATGAGCAGTTCTTC; cdr3_aa: CASSVEGDAYNEQFF
j_call: TRBJ1-2; v_call: TRBV5-1; clone_size: NA; d_call: TRBD1; cdr3_nt: TGTGCCAGCAGCTTGCGGGACAGATTTTCCTATGGCTACACCTTC; cdr3_aa: CASSLRDRFSYGYTF
j_call: TRBJ2-3; v_call: TRBV6-1; clone_size: NA; d_call: TRBD1; cdr3_nt: TGTGCCAGCAGTGAGAGACAGGGTCTAGGGGATACGCAGTATTTT; cdr3_aa: CASSERQGLGDTQYF
j_call: TRBJ2-1; v_call: TRBV6-1; clone_size: NA; d_call: TRBD2; cdr3_nt: TGTGCCAGCACCCTGAGCGGGAGGCTGGACAATGAGCAGTTCTTC; cdr3_aa: CASTLSGRLDNEQFF